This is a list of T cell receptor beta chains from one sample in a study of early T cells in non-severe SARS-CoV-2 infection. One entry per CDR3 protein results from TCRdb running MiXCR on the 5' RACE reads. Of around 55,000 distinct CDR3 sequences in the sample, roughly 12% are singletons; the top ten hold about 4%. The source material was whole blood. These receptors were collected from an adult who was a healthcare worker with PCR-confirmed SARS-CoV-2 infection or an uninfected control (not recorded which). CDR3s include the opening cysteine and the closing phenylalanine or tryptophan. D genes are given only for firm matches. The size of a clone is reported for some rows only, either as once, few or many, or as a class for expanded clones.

CASSQDPRQNGYTF	TGTGCCAGCAGCCAAGATCCCCGGCAGAATGGCTACACCTTC	TRBV4-2	few	TRBJ1-2	14	.
CSARIPGLVTDTQYF	TGCAGTGCTAGAATACCGGGACTAGTCACAGATACGCAGTATTTT	TRBV20-1	.	TRBJ2-3	15	TRBD2
CASSQKGSEQYF	TGTGCCAGCAGCCAAAAGGGTAGCGAGCAGTACTTC	TRBV7-3	.	TRBJ2-7	12	.
CASSLARTTDTQYF	TGTGCCAGCTCACTCGCTAGAACCACAGATACGCAGTATTTT	TRBV18	.	TRBJ2-3	14	.
CASSQVGGLRQYF	TGTGCCAGCAGCCAAGTCGGAGGACTCCGGCAGTACTTC	TRBV3-1	many	TRBJ2-4	13	.
CSARASGFSGQYF	TGCAGTGCTAGGGCTAGCGGGTTTTCGGGGCAGTACTTC	TRBV20-1	.	TRBJ2-7	13	TRBD2
CSVEAGERTKQYF	TGCAGCGTTGAGGCGGGAGAGCGAACGAAACAGTACTTC	TRBV29-1	.	TRBJ2-7	13	TRBD2
CASSAGLEAQETQYF	TGTGCCAGCAGTGCGGGACTAGAGGCTCAAGAGACCCAGTACTTC	TRBV28	many	TRBJ2-5	15	TRBD2
CSARAKGASGSTDTQYF	TGCAGTGCTAGAGCTAAGGGCGCTAGCGGGAGCACAGATACGCAGTATTTT	TRBV20-1	.	TRBJ2-3	17	TRBD2
CASSKEVWRSTDTQYF	TGTGCCAGCAGCAAAGAGGTTTGGCGGAGCACAGATACGCAGTATTTT	TRBV7-7	many	TRBJ2-3	16	.
CASSQDPGRSSYNEQFF	TGTGCCAGCAGCCAAGATCCGGGAAGGAGCTCCTACAATGAGCAGTTCTTC	TRBV4-2	few	TRBJ2-1	17	.
CASSSPGSYNEQFF	TGTGCCAGCAGCTCTCCGGGGTCCTACAATGAGCAGTTCTTC	TRBV7-8	.	TRBJ2-1	14	.
CASSRMRNWHEQYF	TGTGCCAGCAGCCGAATGAGGAACTGGCACGAGCAGTACTTC	TRBV3-1	many	TRBJ2-7	14	.
CASSQAGFTEAFF	TGTGCCAGCAGCCAAGCAGGGTTCACTGAAGCTTTCTTT	TRBV3-1	.	TRBJ1-1	13	.
CSAGQPQNIQYF	TGCAGTGCCGGCCAACCCCAAAACATTCAGTACTTC	TRBV20-1	many	TRBJ2-4	12	.
CASSPFGGQSSYNSPLHF	TGTGCCAGCTCACCATTCGGGGGCCAAAGCTCCTATAATTCACCCCTCCACTTT	TRBV18	.	TRBJ1-6	18	.